The 5 T cell receptor beta chains given below trace back to one sample, sequenced in a study of cytomegalovirus exposure and HLA in healthy donors. Researchers ran the PCR with 60 Vbeta and 13 Jbeta primers. Sequencing used immunoSEQ multiplex PCR; TCRdb keeps in-frame clones, though not all of them. The repertoire holds approximately 110,000 clones, with more than 60% as singletons. Material: PBMCs. The receptors come from a woman in her thirties or forties in good health and CMV-seronegative.

Notes on this clone: An end of the junction does not agree with germline; a read error may underlie this. This chain links TRBV7-9 with TRBJ1-6, with 7 bases fitting TRBD1. The CDR3 length is 19 residues. Germline V CDR1 and CDR2: SEHNR, FQNEAQ (reference sequence). The CDR3, as DNA: TGTTCCAGCAGCCGACGATTCGTCCGGACAGGCCCCTATAATTCACCCCTCCACTTT. Residues: CSSSRRFVRTGPYNSPLHF.

The V and J genes are TRBV11-2 and TRBJ2-2; no clear D gene. The CDR3 contains 15 residues. Germline-derived CDR1 and CDR2 are SGHAT and FQNNGV. V was clipped by 0 bases and J by 7 bases, with 12 bases between them. Written as DNA, the CDR3 is TGTGCCAGCAGCTTAGAGTCCGGGTCGAGCGGGGAGCTGTTTTTT. This translates into CASSLESGSSGELFF.

This sequence joins TRBV27 and TRBJ2-3; D perhaps matches TRBD1 (6 bases). The germline V gene has CDR1 MNHEY and CDR2 SMNVEV (reference sequence). This CDR3 region has 15 residues. V shed 8 bases and J shed 4 bases, with 19 bases lying between them. The CDR3: CASPLGGPLPDTQYF. CDR3 sequence (DNA): TGTGCCAGCCCCTTAGGGGGACCCCTCCCAGATACGCAGTATTTT.

The V gene is TRBV12-5, the J gene TRBJ1-4, with 8 nucleotides matching TRBD1. In germline, CDR1 is LGHNT, CDR2 FRNRAP. CDR3 length: 15 amino acids. V trimming: 3 bases; J trimming: 6 bases; junction bases outside the gene matches: 6. CDR3 sequence reads: CASGLDQTGDEKLFF. For the CDR3, the DNA is TGTGCTAGTGGTTTAGACCAGACAGGGGATGAAAAACTGTTTTTT.

The chain links TRBV28 to TRBJ2-4; 7 positions match TRBD2. The trim removed 4 bases at V and 11 bases at J, leaving 14 bases unmatched. The CDR3 runs to 15 residues. CDR1 is MDHEN and CDR2 is SYDVKM in the germline V gene. This CDR3 reads CASSSGTTIQSVQYF. DNA of the CDR3: TGTGCCAGCAGTTCTGGGACTACCATCCAAAGCGTTCAGTACTTC. The whole variable domain, filled in from reference TRBV28 and TRBJ2-4, reads DVKVTQSSRYLVKRTGEKVFLECVQDMDHENMFWYRQDPGLGLRLIYFSYDVKMKEKGDIPEGYSVSREKKERFSLILESASTNQTSMYLCASSSGTTIQSVQYFGAGTRLSVL.